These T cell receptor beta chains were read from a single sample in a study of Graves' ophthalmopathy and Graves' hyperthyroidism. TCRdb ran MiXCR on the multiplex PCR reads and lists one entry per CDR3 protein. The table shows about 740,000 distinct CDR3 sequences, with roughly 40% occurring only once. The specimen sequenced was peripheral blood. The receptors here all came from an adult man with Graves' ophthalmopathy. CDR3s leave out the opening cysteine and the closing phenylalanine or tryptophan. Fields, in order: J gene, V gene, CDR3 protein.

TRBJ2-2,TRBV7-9,ASSRVSTSGELF
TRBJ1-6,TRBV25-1,ASTSGTANSPLH
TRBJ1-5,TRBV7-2,ASSPRTVLQPQH
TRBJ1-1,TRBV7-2,ASSLQHWAHSDGEAF
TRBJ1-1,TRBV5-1,ASSLFTGSEEAF
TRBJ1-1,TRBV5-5,ASEYSGLTEAF
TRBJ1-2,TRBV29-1,SVPGQGQGANYGYT
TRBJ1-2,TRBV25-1,ASSPRALPLYGYT
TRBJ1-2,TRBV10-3,AISESMGRIYGYT
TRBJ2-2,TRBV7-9,ASSQETPGSGELF
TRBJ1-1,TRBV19,ASPPGPPGTEAF
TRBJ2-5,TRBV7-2,ASSPMTSPQETQY
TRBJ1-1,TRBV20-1,SARVSGARTEAF
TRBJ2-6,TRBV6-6,ASSYRQGAPYVLT
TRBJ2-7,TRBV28,ASSFSIDEQY
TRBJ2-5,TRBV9,ASSVGGGLGTQY
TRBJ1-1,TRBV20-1,SAREGQGSTEAF
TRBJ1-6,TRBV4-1,ASSQDPSWDNSPLH
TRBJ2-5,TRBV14,ASSQLRTSGGGETQY
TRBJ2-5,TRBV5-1,ASSRRQGQETQY
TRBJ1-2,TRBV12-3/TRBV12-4,ASSSSIDYGYT
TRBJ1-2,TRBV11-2,ASVASGQGTGYT
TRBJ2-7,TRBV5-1,ASSLTGFDEQY
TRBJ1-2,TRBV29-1,SVGQPYGYT
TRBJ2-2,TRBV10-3,ASSYPRPNTGELF
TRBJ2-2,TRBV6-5,ASSRDRVWELF
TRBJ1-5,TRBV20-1,SARIDSRNQPQH
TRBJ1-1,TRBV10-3,ASRTGPAF
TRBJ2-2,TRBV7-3,ASSKGLAGERTGELF
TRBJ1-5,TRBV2,ASVSDGNQPQH
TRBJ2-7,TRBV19,ASSPGVPYEQY
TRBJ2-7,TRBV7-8,ASSAVLAGYEQY
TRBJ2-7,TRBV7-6,ASSLEAQQY
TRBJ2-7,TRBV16,ASSYLSGRYEQY
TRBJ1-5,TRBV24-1,ASRPGGAEQPQH
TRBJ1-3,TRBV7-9,ASSTAQDTIY
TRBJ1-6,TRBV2,AISSRTGSNSPLH
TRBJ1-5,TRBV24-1,ASSGTGQGQPQH
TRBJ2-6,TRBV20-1,SASARAGGANVLT
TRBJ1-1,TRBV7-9,ASSLRVGDRTEAF
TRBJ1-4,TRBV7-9,ASSLVDGNEKLF
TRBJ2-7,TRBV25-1,ASSETSRYEQY
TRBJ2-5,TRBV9,ASSLQKETQY
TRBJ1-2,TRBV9,ASSSRGGVGGYT
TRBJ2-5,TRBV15,ATSRGGQGRETQY
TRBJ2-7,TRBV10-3,ASSLRFRLEQY
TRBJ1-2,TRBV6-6,ASSGYQGQVSYGYT
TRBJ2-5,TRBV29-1,SVGAGAGETQY
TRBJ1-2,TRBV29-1,SGDRGDYGYT
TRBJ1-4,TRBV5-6,ASSLGAVEKLF
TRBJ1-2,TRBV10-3,ASRDRIYGYT
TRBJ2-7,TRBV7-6,VSSRWTSGSSYEQY
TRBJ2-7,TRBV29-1,SAETGGEQY
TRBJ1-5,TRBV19,ASSDFNQPQH
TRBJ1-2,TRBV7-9,ASSLTADRSDGYT
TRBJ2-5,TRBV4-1,ASSQYASGAETQY
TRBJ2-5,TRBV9,ASSVQLEETQY
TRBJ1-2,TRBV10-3,ASRPGSGGYGYT
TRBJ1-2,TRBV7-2,ASSREIVPEINYGYT
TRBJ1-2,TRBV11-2,AWSANRAGYT